This entry describes one T cell receptor beta chain. V was shortened by 2 bases and J by 12 bases, with 11 bases between the two germline ends. The length of the CDR3 is 13 residues. Per germline, CDR1 SGHTA and CDR2 FQGNSA. Authors' processing steps: Counts of nucleated cells, estimated from reference gene primer amplification, were obtained. Clones were read by immunoSEQ multiplex PCR, and TCRdb kept only the in-frame ones, dropping some. D and trimming were read from the DNA, whereas the V and J calls and clone size are those reported in that table. The table lists over 90,000 clones, approximately 89% of them singletons. The data were taken from a study of blood T cell repertoires in COVID-19. Study summary: The United States, Italy and Spain provided the acute and convalescent COVID-19 samples. Nucleic acid was either cDNA or gDNA, and it came from T cells, B-cell-depleted T cells, or PBMCs.

Sequencing used peripheral blood. The chain carries TRBV7-2 and TRBJ1-6; D unclear. The TCR was taken from a human donor in a cohort sampled during active COVID-19. The CDR3 nucleotides are TGTGCCAGCAGCTTACAATCCCTCGGACCCCTCCACTTT. The encoded protein is CASSLQSLGPLHF.